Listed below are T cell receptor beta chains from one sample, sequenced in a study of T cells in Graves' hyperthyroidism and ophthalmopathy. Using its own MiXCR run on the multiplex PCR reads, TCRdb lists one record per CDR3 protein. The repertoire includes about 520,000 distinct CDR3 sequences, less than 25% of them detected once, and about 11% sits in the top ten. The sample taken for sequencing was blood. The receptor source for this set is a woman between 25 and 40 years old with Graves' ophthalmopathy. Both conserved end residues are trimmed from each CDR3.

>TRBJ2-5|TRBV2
ASNPEVGRGQRETQY
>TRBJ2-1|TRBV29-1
SVPDGLNEQF
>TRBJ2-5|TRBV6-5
ASSYFPTVSPKETQY
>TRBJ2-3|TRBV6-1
ASSTGNTDTQY
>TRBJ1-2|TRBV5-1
ASARYSGYGYT
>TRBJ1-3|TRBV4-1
ASSQGIVFGNTIY
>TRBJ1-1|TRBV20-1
SARSDRRNTEAF
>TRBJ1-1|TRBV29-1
SVAFGMNTEAF
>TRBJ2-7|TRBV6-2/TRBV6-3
ASSYGPGSDPYEQY
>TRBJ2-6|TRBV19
ASSIVRLSGANVLT
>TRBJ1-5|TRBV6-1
ASSEEGQGPYQPQH
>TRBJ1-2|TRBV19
ASSRTGVNYGYT
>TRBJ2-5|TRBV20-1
RRETQY
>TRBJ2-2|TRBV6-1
ASSDAGTKSTGELC
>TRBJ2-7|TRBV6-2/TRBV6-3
ASSVGQLAYEQY
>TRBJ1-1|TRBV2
ASSRGPGNTEAF
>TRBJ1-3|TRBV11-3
ASSFQRVSGNTIY
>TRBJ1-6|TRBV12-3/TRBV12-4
ASIAILGSPLH
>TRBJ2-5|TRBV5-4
ASRGVGGQETQY
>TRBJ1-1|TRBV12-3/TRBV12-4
ASSPRDAEAF
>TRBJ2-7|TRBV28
ASSESGQHEQY
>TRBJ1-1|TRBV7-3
ASSLRGDTEAF
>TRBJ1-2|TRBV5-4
ASSLANGGYT
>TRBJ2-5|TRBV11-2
ASSFYLRETQY
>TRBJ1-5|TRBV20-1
SVYREGSGGDQPQH
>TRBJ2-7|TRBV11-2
ASRDSSHEQY
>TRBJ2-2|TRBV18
ASSPAQGANTGELF
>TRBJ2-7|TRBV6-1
ASSEAWTGETSYEQY
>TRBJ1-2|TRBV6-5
ASSYRDEGYGYT
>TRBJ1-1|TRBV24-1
ATRQGWNTEAF
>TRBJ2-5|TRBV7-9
ASSPTSEETQY
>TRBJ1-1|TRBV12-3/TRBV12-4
ASSSSGDGEAF
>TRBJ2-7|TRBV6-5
ASSSRDRGAEQY
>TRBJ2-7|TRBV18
ASSPPNPSGGAEQY
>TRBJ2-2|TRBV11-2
ASSLQTRGELF
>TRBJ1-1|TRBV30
ALRVQGGVTEAF